A selection of T cell receptor beta chains follows, all from one sample in a study of blood T cell repertoires in COVID-19. Sequenced by immunoSEQ multiplex PCR; TCRdb stores in-frame clones only, minus some. This table has approximately 270,000 clones, 70% to 90% appearing once. Specimen: PBMCs or T cells enriched from blood (not recorded which). Every receptor here comes from a woman aged 45-65 years who had recovered from COVID-19. CDR3s include the opening cysteine and the closing phenylalanine or tryptophan. The D gene is left open where the match is weak. Clone size appears in some rows only: once, few, many, or a class for an expanded clone.

d_gene: TRBD2; j_gene: TRBJ2-2; abundance: -; v_gene: TRBV10-3; CDR3aa: CAILASGRFSGELFF; CDR3nt: TGTGCCATCCTCGCTAGCGGGAGGTTTTCCGGGGAGCTGTTTTTT
d_gene: TRBD1; j_gene: TRBJ1-1; abundance: -; v_gene: TRBV5-1; CDR3aa: CASSPRTGWGTEAFF; CDR3nt: TGCGCCAGCAGCCCCAGGACAGGGTGGGGCACTGAAGCTTTCTTT
d_gene: TRBD2; j_gene: TRBJ2-5; abundance: -; v_gene: TRBV9; CDR3aa: CASSVGPGGGEETQYF; CDR3nt: TGTGCCAGCAGCGTAGGTCCCGGGGGAGGGGAAGAGACCCAGTACTTC
d_gene: TRBD1; j_gene: TRBJ1-1; abundance: -; v_gene: TRBV11-2; CDR3aa: CASSWGQGNPEAFF; CDR3nt: TGTGCCAGCAGCTGGGGACAGGGAAATCCTGAAGCTTTCTTT
d_gene: -; j_gene: TRBJ2-2; abundance: once; v_gene: TRBV5-1; CDR3aa: CASSLLQGELFF; CDR3nt: TGCGCCAGCAGCTTGTTACAAGGGGAGCTGTTTTTT
d_gene: TRBD2; j_gene: TRBJ2-1; abundance: -; v_gene: TRBV7-9; CDR3aa: CASTYDRGKSGRARRNEQFF; CDR3nt: TGTGCCAGCACCTACGACAGGGGAAAGAGCGGGAGGGCCCGGCGTAATGAGCAGTTCTTC
d_gene: TRBD1; j_gene: TRBJ1-2; abundance: -; v_gene: TRBV19; CDR3aa: CASAAHRGPNYGYTF; CDR3nt: TGTGCCAGCGCCGCCCACAGGGGCCCTAACTATGGCTACACCTTC
d_gene: TRBD2; j_gene: TRBJ2-5; abundance: -; v_gene: TRBV2; CDR3aa: CASRDLAGEEETQYF; CDR3nt: TGTGCCAGCAGGGATTTAGCGGGAGAGGAGGAGACCCAGTACTTC
d_gene: TRBD1; j_gene: TRBJ1-1; abundance: many; v_gene: TRBV12-3/TRBV12-4; CDR3aa: CASSGTGGTEAFF; CDR3nt: TGTGCCAGCAGTGGGACAGGGGGAACTGAAGCTTTCTTT
d_gene: -; j_gene: TRBJ2-6; abundance: -; v_gene: TRBV27; CDR3aa: CASSSFGARGANVLTF; CDR3nt: TGTGCCAGCAGTTCTTTTGGGGCTAGGGGGGCCAACGTCCTGACTTTC
d_gene: TRBD2; j_gene: TRBJ2-1; abundance: once; v_gene: TRBV19; CDR3aa: CASNIGLAGNEQFF; CDR3nt: TGTGCCAGTAATATCGGCCTAGCGGGGAATGAGCAGTTCTTC
d_gene: TRBD2; j_gene: TRBJ2-7; abundance: -; v_gene: TRBV15; CDR3aa: CATSREYGGSYEQYF; CDR3nt: TGTGCCACCAGCAGAGAATACGGGGGGTCCTACGAGCAGTACTTC
d_gene: TRBD2; j_gene: TRBJ2-7; abundance: few; v_gene: TRBV5-1; CDR3aa: CASKVLAGAYEQYF; CDR3nt: TGCGCCAGCAAGGTGCTAGCGGGAGCGTACGAGCAGTACTTC
d_gene: TRBD2; j_gene: TRBJ2-1; abundance: -; v_gene: TRBV3-1/TRBV3-2; CDR3aa: CASSPGLAEYNEQFF; CDR3nt: TGTGCCAGCAGCCCCGGACTAGCGGAGTACAATGAGCAGTTCTTC
d_gene: -; j_gene: TRBJ2-2; abundance: few; v_gene: TRBV5-1; CDR3aa: CASSPSGGINTGELFF; CDR3nt: TGCGCCAGCAGCCCCTCAGGGGGGATAAACACCGGGGAGCTGTTTTTT
d_gene: TRBD1; j_gene: TRBJ1-1; abundance: once; v_gene: TRBV5-4; CDR3aa: CASRYTTGTAPGGTEAFF; CDR3nt: TGTGCCAGCAGATACACCACCGGGACAGCACCCGGGGGCACTGAAGCTTTCTTT
d_gene: -; j_gene: TRBJ1-1; abundance: once; v_gene: TRBV6-5; CDR3aa: CASSRTINTEAFF; CDR3nt: TGTGCCAGCAGCAGAACAATTAACACTGAAGCTTTCTTT
d_gene: TRBD1; j_gene: TRBJ1-2; abundance: once; v_gene: TRBV6-5; CDR3aa: CASKDRGYYGYTF; CDR3nt: TGTGCCAGCAAAGACAGGGGGTACTATGGCTACACCTTC
d_gene: -; j_gene: TRBJ1-3; abundance: -; v_gene: TRBV19; CDR3aa: CASSRPGQSSGNTIYF; CDR3nt: TGTGCCAGTAGTAGGCCGGGACAAAGCTCTGGAAACACCATATATTTT
d_gene: TRBD2; j_gene: TRBJ2-1; abundance: -; v_gene: TRBV19; CDR3aa: CASSPQAGGNEQFF; CDR3nt: TGTGCCAGTAGTCCCCAAGCGGGAGGCAATGAGCAGTTCTTC
d_gene: -; j_gene: TRBJ2-2; abundance: -; v_gene: TRBV5-1; CDR3aa: CASTPFRENTGELFF; CDR3nt: TGCGCCAGCACCCCATTTCGGGAAAACACCGGGGAGCTGTTTTTT
d_gene: TRBD2; j_gene: TRBJ2-6; abundance: -; v_gene: TRBV11-2; CDR3aa: CASSLGGTRGGANVLTF; CDR3nt: TGTGCCAGCAGCTTGGGGGGGACCCGCGGTGGGGCCAACGTCCTGACTTTC
d_gene: TRBD2; j_gene: TRBJ2-2; abundance: few; v_gene: TRBV10-3; CDR3aa: CAISESGGSDTGELFF; CDR3nt: TGTGCCATCAGTGAGTCTGGCGGGAGTGACACCGGGGAGCTGTTTTTT
d_gene: -; j_gene: TRBJ2-5; abundance: -; v_gene: TRBV12-3/TRBV12-4; CDR3aa: CASRLLASETQYF; CDR3nt: TGTGCCAGCAGACTACTAGCATCCGAGACCCAGTACTTC
d_gene: -; j_gene: TRBJ1-1; abundance: -; v_gene: TRBV7-3; CDR3aa: CASSLAQGGTEAFF; CDR3nt: TGTGCCAGCAGCTTAGCGCAGGGAGGCACTGAAGCTTTCTTT
d_gene: -; j_gene: TRBJ2-1; abundance: -; v_gene: TRBV27; CDR3aa: CASSLSAIGEATEQFF; CDR3nt: TGTGCCAGCAGTTTATCCGCTATTGGAGAAGCTACTGAGCAGTTCTTC
d_gene: -; j_gene: TRBJ1-3; abundance: -; v_gene: TRBV30; CDR3aa: CAWRGYSGNTIYF; CDR3nt: TGTGCCTGGAGGGGCTACTCTGGAAACACCATATATTTT
d_gene: -; j_gene: TRBJ1-3; abundance: once; v_gene: TRBV6-1; CDR3aa: CASSDTDSGNTIYF; CDR3nt: TGTGCCAGCAGTGACACAGACTCTGGAAACACCATATATTTT
d_gene: -; j_gene: TRBJ1-4; abundance: -; v_gene: TRBV18; CDR3aa: CASSPLTGGEKLFF; CDR3nt: TGTGCCAGCTCACCACTTACGGGTGGGGAAAAACTGTTTTTT
d_gene: -; j_gene: TRBJ2-3; abundance: -; v_gene: TRBV9; CDR3aa: CASSVGQGRDTQYF; CDR3nt: TGTGCCAGCAGCGTAGGCCAGGGTCGGGATACGCAGTATTTT
d_gene: -; j_gene: TRBJ2-1; abundance: few; v_gene: TRBV3-1/TRBV3-2; CDR3aa: CASSPSEIAYNEQFF; CDR3nt: TGTGCCAGCAGCCCAAGCGAGATTGCCTACAATGAGCAGTTCTTC
d_gene: -; j_gene: TRBJ2-3; abundance: few; v_gene: TRBV12-3/TRBV12-4; CDR3aa: CASSRGYSDTQYF; CDR3nt: TGTGCCAGCAGTCGAGGGTATTCGGATACGCAGTATTTT
d_gene: TRBD1; j_gene: TRBJ1-6; abundance: -; v_gene: TRBV3-1/TRBV3-2; CDR3aa: CASSPLGQGADSPLHF; CDR3nt: TGTGCCAGCAGCCCTCTCGGACAGGGGGCTGATTCACCCCTCCACTTT
d_gene: -; j_gene: TRBJ1-3; abundance: -; v_gene: TRBV27; CDR3aa: CASSLSIRAGKIGGNTIYF; CDR3nt: TGTGCCAGCAGTTTATCGATTCGGGCAGGGAAAATTGGTGGAAACACCATATATTTT
d_gene: -; j_gene: TRBJ2-2; abundance: -; v_gene: TRBV28; CDR3aa: CASTPGLNTGELFF; CDR3nt: TGTGCCAGCACCCCGGGACTTAACACCGGGGAGCTGTTTTTT